This section outlines one T cell receptor beta chain sequence together with its context. The data belong to a study of cytomegalovirus exposure and HLA in healthy donors. As for the study in general: Later, an analysis reported that the 130 or so validation repertoires had used the same platform as the 500 to 750 first-cohort repertoires.

Assay: immunoSEQ multiplex PCR; the TCRdb copy retains only in-frame clones and omits some. The sample includes around 300,000 clones, 80% to 90% seen only once; the top ten take 0.95% to 1.1%. CDR3 size: 15 residues. Germline CDR1 reads WSHSY; CDR2 reads SAAADI. V was clipped by 3 bases and J by 5 bases; unmatched bases: 7. The chain carries TRBV10-2 and TRBJ1-5; 7 positions match TRBD1. The sequencing input was PBMCs. This clonotype originated in a woman aged 18-29 years in good health and CMV-seronegative. This chain's CDR3 is CASSDPLGQYQPQHF. For the CDR3, the DNA is TGCGCCAGCAGTGATCCGCTGGGACAGTATCAGCCCCAGCATTTT.